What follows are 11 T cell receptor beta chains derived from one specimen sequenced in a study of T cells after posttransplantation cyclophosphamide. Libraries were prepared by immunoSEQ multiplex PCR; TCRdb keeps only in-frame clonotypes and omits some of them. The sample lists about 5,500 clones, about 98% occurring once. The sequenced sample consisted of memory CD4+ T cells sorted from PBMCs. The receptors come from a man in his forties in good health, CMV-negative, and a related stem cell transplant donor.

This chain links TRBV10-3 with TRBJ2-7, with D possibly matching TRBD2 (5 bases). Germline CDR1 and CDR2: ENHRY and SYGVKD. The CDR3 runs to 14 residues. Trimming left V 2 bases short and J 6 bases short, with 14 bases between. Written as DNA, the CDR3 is TGTGCCATCAGTGAGGCGGGCTCCTTGGTCGAGCAGTACTTC. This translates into CAISEAGSLVEQYF.

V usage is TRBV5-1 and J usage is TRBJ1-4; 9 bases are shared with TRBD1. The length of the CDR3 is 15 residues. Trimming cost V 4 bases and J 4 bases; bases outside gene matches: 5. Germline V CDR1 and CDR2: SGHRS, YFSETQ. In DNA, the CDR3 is TGCGCCAGCAGCACACAGGGGGCGCGTAATGAAAAACTGTTTTTT. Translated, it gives CASSTQGARNEKLFF.

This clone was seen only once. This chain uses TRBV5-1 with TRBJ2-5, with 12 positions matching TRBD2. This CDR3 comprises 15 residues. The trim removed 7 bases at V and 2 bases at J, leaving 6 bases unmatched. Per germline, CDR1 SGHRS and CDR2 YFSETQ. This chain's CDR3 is CASHLGTSGQETQYF. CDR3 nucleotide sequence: TGCGCCAGCCACCTTGGGACTAGCGGGCAAGAGACCCAGTACTTC. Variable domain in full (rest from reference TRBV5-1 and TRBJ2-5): KAGVTQTPRYLIKTRGQQVTLSCSPISGHRSVSWYQQTPGQGLQFLFEYFSETQRNKGNFPGRFSGRQFSNSRSEMNVSTLELGDSALYLCASHLGTSGQETQYFGPGTRLLVL.

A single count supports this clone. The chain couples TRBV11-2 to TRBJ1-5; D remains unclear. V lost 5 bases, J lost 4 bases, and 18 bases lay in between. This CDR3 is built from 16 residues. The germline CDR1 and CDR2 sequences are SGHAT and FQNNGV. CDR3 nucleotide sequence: TGTGCCAGCAGCCCCAATTTGGGCAGACCAAATCAGCCCCAGCATTTT. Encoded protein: CASSPNLGRPNQPQHF.

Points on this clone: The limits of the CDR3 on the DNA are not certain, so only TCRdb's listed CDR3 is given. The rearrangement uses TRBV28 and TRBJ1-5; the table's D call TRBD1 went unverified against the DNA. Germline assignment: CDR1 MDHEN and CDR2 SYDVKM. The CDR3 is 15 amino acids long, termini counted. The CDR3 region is CASILAGDSNQPQHF.

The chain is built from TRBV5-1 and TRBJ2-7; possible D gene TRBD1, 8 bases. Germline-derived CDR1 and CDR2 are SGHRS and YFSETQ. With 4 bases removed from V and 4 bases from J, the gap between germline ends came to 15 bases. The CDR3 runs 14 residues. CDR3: CASSRVQGGYEQYF. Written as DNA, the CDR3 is TGCGCCAGCAGCCGGGTACAGGGGGGGTACGAGCAGTACTTC.

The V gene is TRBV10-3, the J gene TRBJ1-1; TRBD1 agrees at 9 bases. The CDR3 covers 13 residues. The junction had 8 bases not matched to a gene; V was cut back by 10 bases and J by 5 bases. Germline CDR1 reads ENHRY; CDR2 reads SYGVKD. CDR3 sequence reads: CASRDREVTEAFF. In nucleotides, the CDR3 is TGTGCCAGCAGGGACAGGGAGGTAACTGAAGCTTTCTTT.

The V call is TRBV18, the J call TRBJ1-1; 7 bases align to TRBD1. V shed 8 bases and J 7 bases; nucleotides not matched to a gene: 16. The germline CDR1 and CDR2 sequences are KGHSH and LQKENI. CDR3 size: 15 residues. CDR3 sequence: CASNVDRGTEVEAFF. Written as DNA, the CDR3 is TGTGCCAGCAACGTCGACAGAGGGACAGAGGTTGAAGCTTTCTTT.

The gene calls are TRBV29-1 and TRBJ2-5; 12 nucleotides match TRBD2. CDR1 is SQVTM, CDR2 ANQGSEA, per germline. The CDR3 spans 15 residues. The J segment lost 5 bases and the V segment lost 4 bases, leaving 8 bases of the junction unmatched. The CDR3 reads CSVGASGRVWETQYF. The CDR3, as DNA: TGCAGCGTTGGGGCTAGCGGGAGGGTATGGGAGACCCAGTACTTC.

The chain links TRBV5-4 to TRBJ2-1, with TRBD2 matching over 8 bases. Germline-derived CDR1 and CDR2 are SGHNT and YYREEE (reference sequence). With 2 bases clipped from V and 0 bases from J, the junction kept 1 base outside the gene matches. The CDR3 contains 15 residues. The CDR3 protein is CASSFSGSSYNEQFF. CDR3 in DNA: TGTGCCAGCAGCTTCAGCGGGAGCTCCTACAATGAGCAGTTCTTC.

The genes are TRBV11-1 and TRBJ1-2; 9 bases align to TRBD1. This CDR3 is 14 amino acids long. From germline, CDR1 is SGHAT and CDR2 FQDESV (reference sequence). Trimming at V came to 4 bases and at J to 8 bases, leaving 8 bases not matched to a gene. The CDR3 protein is CASSYSGQGGGYTF. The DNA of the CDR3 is TGTGCCAGCAGCTACTCGGGACAGGGAGGAGGCTACACCTTC. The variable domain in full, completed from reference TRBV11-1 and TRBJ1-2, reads EAEVAQSPRYKITEKSQAVAFWCDPISGHATLYWYRQILGQGPELLVQFQDESVVDDSQLPKDRFSAERLKGVDSTLKIQPAELGDSAMYLCASSYSGQGGGYTFGSGTRLTVV.